The 5 T cell receptor beta chains in this list originate from one sample, sequenced in a study of blood T cell repertoires in COVID-19. Data came from immunoSEQ multiplex PCR; TCRdb stores just in-frame clones and leaves some out. The table lists about 380,000 clones, more than 75% of them singletons. The sample was peripheral blood. These receptors all stem from a human donor with acute or convalescent COVID-19. The donor label of this sample is uncertain.

This clone has just a few counts. V and J are TRBV3-1 (or the pseudogene TRBV3-2) and TRBJ2-3, with 7 bases matching TRBD2. The CDR3 has 19 amino acids. CDR1 LGHDT and CDR2 YNNKEL come from the germline V gene (reference sequence). Trimming removed 1 base from V and 0 bases from J; junction bases left unmatched: 13. The CDR3 DNA follows: TGTGCCAGCAGCCAAGGGTTTGCTAGCGGAAAAACAAGCACAGATACGCAGTATTTT. Residues: CASSQGFASGKTSTDTQYF.

This clone showed up just a few times. J is TRBJ1-5 and V is TRBV14; 8 bases align to TRBD1. Germline values: CDR1 SGHDN, CDR2 FVKESK. CDR3 size: 20 residues. The V and J ends lost 0 bases and 0 bases, in that order; junction bases with no gene match: 13. The chain's CDR3 is CASSQDFPGQVTYSNQPQHF. CDR3 bases: TGTGCCAGCAGCCAAGACTTTCCGGGACAGGTCACCTATAGCAATCAGCCCCAGCATTTT. Full variable domain (missing parts from reference TRBV14 and TRBJ1-5): EAGVTQFPSHSVIEKGQTVTLRCDPISGHDNLYWYRRVMGKEIKFLLHFVKESKQDESGMPNNRFLAERTGGTYSTLKVQPAELEDSGVYFCASSQDFPGQVTYSNQPQHFGDGTRLSIL.

This sequence joins TRBV9 and TRBJ2-2; maybe TRBD1 (6 bases). V lost 0 bases and J 4 bases, leaving 13 bases between the germline ends. Per the germline V gene, CDR1 is SGDLS and CDR2 is YYNGEE. The CDR3 spans 16 residues. The CDR3 reads CASSVAGTSITGELFF. CDR3 sequence (DNA): TGTGCCAGCAGCGTAGCTGGGACATCTATCACCGGGGAGCTGTTTTTT.

The chain has TRBV28 and TRBJ1-5; the match to TRBD1 covers 7 bases. Unmatched junction bases numbered 9, after V lost 8 bases and J lost 2 bases. Germline V CDR1 and CDR2: MDHEN, SYDVKM. This CDR3 contains 15 residues. This CDR3 is CASETGWRGNQPQHF. The DNA of the CDR3 is TGTGCCAGCGAGACAGGGTGGAGAGGCAATCAGCCCCAGCATTTT. Full variable domain (missing parts from reference TRBV28 and TRBJ1-5): DVKVTQSSRYLVKRTGEKVFLECVQDMDHENMFWYRQDPGLGLRLIYFSYDVKMKEKGDIPEGYSVSREKKERFSLILESASTNQTSMYLCASETGWRGNQPQHFGDGTRLSIL.

The chain is built from TRBV19 and TRBJ1-2; possibly TRBD1 for D (6 bases). V was clipped by 9 bases and J by 2 bases, with 19 bases between them. There are 15 residues in the CDR3. Germline CDR1 is LNHDA and CDR2 is SQIVND (reference sequence). The CDR3, as DNA: TGTGCCAGCGGCCGAGGGGGGGGTTTAAACTATGGCTACACCTTC. Translating it yields CASGRGGGLNYGYTF.